What follows are 25 T cell receptor beta chains derived from one specimen sequenced in a study of post-analysis software for immune sequencing data. Study-level findings and limits: Elevated frequency relative to controls characterized 4 or 5 TRBV segments in patients, TRBV5-6, TRBV5-1 and TRBV20-1 among them.

Their recognized antigens are unknown. Unique molecular identifiers were present in the TCR beta cDNA libraries. TCRdb re-called the PCR reads with MiXCR, one entry per CDR3 protein. The table includes roughly 580,000 distinct CDR3 sequences, about 40% detected once. Sequenced: blood. The receptors here all came from a girl between 5 and 17 years old with multiple sclerosis.

V gene TRBV12-3 or TRBV12-4 combines with J gene TRBJ2-1; 8 bases map to TRBD2. CDR3 length equals 14 residues. After removal of 6 bases from V and 4 bases from J, the junction contained 5 bases not matched to a gene. As DNA, the CDR3 is TGTGCCAGCAGAACGGGAGGGTCGTACAATGAGCAGTTCTTC. Translation: CASRTGGSYNEQFF.

The CDR3, as DNA: TGCAGTGCTAGTCACCAGGGGGCGACCCCCAAGCAGTTCTTC. This gives the protein CSASHQGATPKQFF. This rearrangement joins TRBV20-1 to TRBJ2-1, with 8 bases fitting TRBD1. The V gene's germline CDR1 is DFQATT and CDR2 SNEGSKA (reference sequence). This CDR3 is 14 amino acids long. V was pared by 3 bases and J by 11 bases, with 12 bases of the junction left unmatched.

The chain carries TRBV14 and TRBJ2-1; 12 bases fit TRBD1. V gave up 8 bases and J gave up 8 bases; unmatched junction bases: 4. Germline V gene data show CDR1 as SGHDN and CDR2 as FVKESK. CDR3 size: 13 residues. Here the CDR3 reads CASRDRGLDEQFF. In DNA, the CDR3 is TGTGCCAGCCGGGACAGGGGGCTGGATGAGCAGTTCTTC.

The CDR3 spells CASSDWKGGNNEQFF. The CDR3 nucleotides read TGTGCCAGCAGTGATTGGAAGGGGGGCAACAATGAGCAGTTCTTC. The chain joins TRBV2 to TRBJ2-1; D may match TRBD1 or TRBD2 (6 bases each). CDR1 is SNHLY, CDR2 FYNNEI, per germline. The CDR3 totals 15 residues. V was shortened by 3 bases and J by 5 bases, with 14 bases between the two germline ends.

The chain recombines TRBV20-1 with TRBJ1-2, with TRBD1 identical over 10 bases. This CDR3 spans 16 amino acids. The germline V gene has CDR1 DFQATT and CDR2 SNEGSKA (reference sequence). The V gene end was trimmed by 5 bases and the J gene end by 0 bases; junction bases not matched to a gene: 9. In DNA, the CDR3 is TGCAGTGCTTACGACAGGGGGCACTCCTCTAACTATGGCTACACCTTC. It codes for CSAYDRGHSSNYGYTF.

Of note for this clonotype: The junction differs from germline at one of its ends, possibly a read error. The chain couples TRBV7-9 to TRBJ1-5; D possibly corresponds to TRBD1 (5 bases). CDR3 size: 15 residues. Per germline, CDR1 SEHNR and CDR2 FQNEAQ (reference sequence). CDR3: CTSSLGGTFNQPQHF. The CDR3 DNA reads TGTACCAGCAGCCTCGGAGGGACTTTCAATCAGCCCCAGCATTTT.

This clonotype was observed once. The chain recombines TRBV6-1 with TRBJ2-1, with D perhaps assigned TRBD1 or TRBD2 (5 bases each). V dropped 7 bases and J dropped 7 bases, with 11 bases sitting between them. This CDR3 spans 12 amino acids. Germline CDR1 reads MNHNS; CDR2 reads SASEGT. In DNA, the CDR3 is TGTGCCAGCACCCTGAGGGGTAATGAGCAGTTCTTC. Its translation is CASTLRGNEQFF.

The V gene is TRBV28, the J gene TRBJ2-7; 11 bases are a match to TRBD2. CDR1 and CDR2 from the germline V gene are MDHEN and SYDVKM. J was trimmed by 3 bases and V by 9 bases; bases with no gene match: 7. This CDR3 is 14 amino acids long. This chain's CDR3 is CASIGTSGRYEQYF. The CDR3, as DNA: TGTGCCAGTATCGGGACTAGCGGCCGCTACGAGCAGTACTTC.

This chain links TRBV6-6 with TRBJ2-1; no firm D call. The DNA end is more similar to TRBJ2-7, so the J call may be wrong. In germline, CDR1 is MNHNY, CDR2 SVGAGI (reference sequence). CDR3 length equals 13 residues. In DNA form, the CDR3 reads TGTGCCAGCAGTTCCAACGGAAACAATGAGCAGTACTTC. Encoded protein: CASSSNGNNEQYF.

V is TRBV4-1 and J is TRBJ1-5, with TRBD1 identical over 7 bases. The CDR3 loop spans 15 amino acids. Trimming cost V 5 bases and J 0 bases; bases outside gene matches: 4. The germline V gene encodes CDR1 MGHRA and CDR2 YSYEKL. DNA of the CDR3: TGCGCCAGCAGCAAAGGACAGGTTAGCAATCAGCCCCAGCATTTT. Encoded protein: CASSKGQVSNQPQHF.

The rearrangement uses TRBV12-3 or TRBV12-4 and TRBJ1-2; a weak D match, TRBD1 (5 bases). V was shortened by 5 bases and J by 2 bases, with 9 bases between the two germline ends. The CDR3 has 13 residues. The CDR3 nucleotides read TGTGCCAGCAGTCGGGGACGGAACTATGGCTACACCTTC. Residues: CASSRGRNYGYTF.

The chain couples TRBV25-1 to TRBJ2-5; TRBD2 aligns across 9 bases. The CDR3 sequence is 15 residues long. Germline CDR1 reads MGHDK; CDR2 reads SYGVNS. The trim removed 8 bases at V and 5 bases at J, leaving 12 bases unmatched. The CDR3: CASGSPGLAGETQYF. CDR3 in DNA: TGTGCCAGCGGATCCCCGGGACTAGCTGGTGAGACCCAGTACTTC. Full variable domain (outside the CDR3, taken from reference TRBV25-1 and TRBJ2-5): EADIYQTPRYLVIGTGKKITLECSQTMGHDKMYWYQQDPGMELHLIHYSYGVNSTEKGDLSSESTVSRIRTEHFPLTLESARPSHTSQYLCASGSPGLAGETQYFGPGTRLLVL.

In this sample, this clonotype turned up a few times. The genes are TRBV7-9 and TRBJ2-1; 16 bases map to TRBD2. The germline V gene has CDR1 SEHNR and CDR2 FQNEAQ (reference sequence). The CDR3 has 19 amino acids. Trimming removed 8 bases from V and 7 bases from J; junction bases left unmatched: 17. CDR3: CASVIGTSGRADRTNEQFF. CDR3 in DNA: TGTGCCAGCGTTATCGGGACTAGCGGGAGGGCCGATAGGACTAATGAGCAGTTCTTC.

This clonotype occurred a few times. This chain connects TRBV5-5 to TRBJ2-5, with a tentative D call TRBD1 (6 bases). Germline V gene lookup returns CDR1 SGHKS and CDR2 YYEKEE (reference sequence). Trimming shortened V by 0 bases and J by 2 bases, and 17 bases separated the two germline ends. The CDR3 has 17 residues. Written as DNA, the CDR3 is TGTGCCAGCAGCTTGGGGTCATGCAGGGGAAGACAAGAGACCCAGTACTTC. This translates into CASSLGSCRGRQETQYF.

CDR3 residues: CASSSRTSGRFYEQYF. CDR3 DNA sequence: TGTGCCAGCAGCTCCAGGACTAGCGGGAGATTCTACGAGCAGTACTTC. The chain carries TRBV7-9 and TRBJ2-7, with 13 bases identical to TRBD2. CDR3 size: 16 residues. The germline gives CDR1 SEHNR, CDR2 FQNEAQ (reference sequence). V lost 4 bases, J lost 3 bases, and 6 bases stayed unmatched.

DNA for the CDR3: TGCAGCGTTGAAGACGGGGGGAGAGAGACCCAGTACTTC. This translates into CSVEDGGRETQYF. V and J are TRBV29-1 and TRBJ2-5, with 7 positions matching TRBD2. Germline-derived CDR1 and CDR2 are SQVTM and ANQGSEA. Trimming took 0 bases from V and 4 from J; bases not matched to a gene: 2. This CDR3 is 13 amino acids long.

The chain combines TRBV11-3 with TRBJ2-6, with 8 bases aligning to TRBD2. The CDR3 runs to 19 residues. Germline CDR1 reads SGHNT; CDR2 reads YENEEA. Unmatched junction bases numbered 12, after V lost 5 bases and J lost 0 bases. CDR3 region: CASSRPGGGLSSGANVLTF. In DNA form, the CDR3 reads TGTGCCAGCAGCCGCCCCGGGGGGGGCCTTTCCTCTGGGGCCAACGTCCTGACTTTC.

This clonotype has just a few counts. The chain combines TRBV4-1 with TRBJ1-4; TRBD1 aligns across 9 bases. Per the germline V gene, CDR1 is MGHRA and CDR2 is YSYEKL. The CDR3 is 16 amino acids. Trimming cost V 2 bases and J 7 bases; bases outside gene matches: 8. In DNA, the CDR3 is TGCGCCAGCAGCCAAATGGAGACAGGGGGGGGTGAAAAACTGTTTTTT. Residues: CASSQMETGGGEKLFF.

This clonotype was recorded once. Possible read error: a much larger clone is one base away. CDR3 sequence reads: CTSSPPRDETQYF. CDR3 sequence (DNA): TGTACCAGCAGCCCCCCTAGGGATGAGACCCAGTACTTC. The chain is built from TRBV4-2 and TRBJ2-7; no firm D call. The DNA end is more similar to TRBJ2-5, so the J call may be wrong. The CDR3 has 13 amino acids. Germline CDR1 LGHNA, CDR2 YNFKEQ.

The rearrangement uses TRBV4-1 and TRBJ1-2; 8 nucleotides match TRBD1. CDR3 length: 15 residues. The germline V gene has CDR1 MGHRA and CDR2 YSYEKL. J gave up 3 bases and V 4 bases, and 7 bases lay outside the gene matches. The CDR3 bases are TGCGCCAGCAGCCGAACAGGACAGGGCGACTATGGCTACACCTTC. Translating it yields CASSRTGQGDYGYTF.

The chain carries TRBV4-1 and TRBJ2-1, with D perhaps matching TRBD1 (5 bases). CDR3 length equals 15 residues. Germline V gene lookup returns CDR1 MGHRA and CDR2 YSYEKL. The V end lost 0 bases, the J end lost 6 bases, and 12 bases lay between the germline ends. CDR3 protein: CASSQDPGQGNEQFF. CDR3 sequence (DNA): TGCGCCAGCAGCCAAGACCCCGGGCAGGGCAATGAGCAGTTCTTC.

This clonotype was seen more than once but under ten times. The chain couples TRBV5-5 to TRBJ2-1; D call uncertain. CDR3 length: 12 residues. Germline CDR1 and CDR2: SGHKS and YYEKEE (reference sequence). Trimming removed 4 bases from V and 7 bases from J, with 9 bases in between. The CDR3 DNA reads TGTGCCAGCAGCGGCTCCGGGAATGAGCAGTTCTTC. Its protein is CASSGSGNEQFF.

On this clonotype: The junction differs from germline at one of its ends, possibly a read error. The chain combines TRBV12-3 or TRBV12-4 with TRBJ1-4, with TRBD1 identical over 7 bases. The CDR3 extends over 14 amino acids. In nucleotides, the CDR3 is TGTGCCAGTAGTTTACAGGGGTCTAATGAAAAACTGTTTTTT. Translating it yields CASSLQGSNEKLFF.

The CDR3 DNA is TGTGCCATCAGTGGGGAAGCCGGAGGCTACACCTTC. Its protein is CAISGEAGGYTF. This chain joins TRBV10-3 and TRBJ1-2; D unresolved. V was clipped by 4 bases and J by 8 bases, with 11 bases between them. Per the germline V gene, CDR1 is ENHRY and CDR2 is SYGVKD. The length of the CDR3 is 12 residues.

This chain uses TRBV6-5 with TRBJ2-3; D is perhaps TRBD2 (6 bases). Looked up from germline, CDR1 is MNHEY and CDR2 is SVGAGI. V was clipped by 4 bases and J by 1 base, with 18 bases between them. This CDR3 has 17 amino acids. The CDR3 DNA is TGTGCCAGCAGTTCACCGGGACTCGGTGTGGGCACAGATACGCAGTATTTT. Protein: CASSSPGLGVGTDTQYF.